Here is one T cell receptor (beta chain) with its context. The junction differs from germline at one of its ends, possibly a read error. This sample was taken from a study of cytomegalovirus exposure and HLA in healthy donors. Both 60 Vbeta primers and 13 Jbeta primers went into the PCR. The assay was immunoSEQ multiplex PCR, and TCRdb's table has in-frame clones only and misses some. The data contain some 110,000 clones, around 64% of them singletons. Sequencing was performed on PBMCs. The sequence came from a man aged 25 to 40 in good health and CMV-seropositive.

For the CDR3, the DNA is TGTGCCTGGGAATCTCAGGGACACGGATATCGCAATCAGCCCCCGCATTTT. Its translation: CAWESQGHGYRNQPPHF. The chain uses TRBV30 and TRBJ1-5; possible D gene TRBD1, 6 bases. CDR3 length equals 17 residues. CDR1 and CDR2 from the germline V gene are GTSNPN and SVGIG (reference sequence).